These T cell receptor beta chains were read from a single sample in a study of cytomegalovirus exposure and HLA in healthy donors. Clones were read by immunoSEQ multiplex PCR, and TCRdb kept only the in-frame ones, dropping some. Of approximately 200,000 clones listed, about four fifths are singletons. Sequenced input: PBMCs. The receptors originated from a girl aged 5-17 years in good health and CMV-seropositive. Each CDR3 is given without its conserved first and last residue. The order of the fields is CDR3 protein, V gene.

CDR3aa: ASSFEQGAGYT
v_gene: TRBV11-3

CDR3aa: ASSQEGRAGDTDTQY
v_gene: TRBV4-3

CDR3aa: ASSSTGGWETQY
v_gene: TRBV7-2

CDR3aa: ACGIGNSNQPQH
v_gene: TRBV30

CDR3aa: ASILEVPGDSPLH
v_gene: TRBV6-6

CDR3aa: ASSQPPGRETQY
v_gene: TRBV7-2

CDR3aa: ASDSGGTNNEQF
v_gene: TRBV9

CDR3aa: ASRRYEQGALNEQF
v_gene: TRBV5-5

CDR3aa: ASSLEGQGANYGYT
v_gene: TRBV7-2

CDR3aa: AISAYSSYEQY
v_gene: TRBV10-3

CDR3aa: ASSLSMNTEAF
v_gene: TRBV7-7

CDR3aa: ASSDTGNSPLH
v_gene: TRBV6-4

CDR3aa: ASSPTWGASGNTIY
v_gene: TRBV7-8

CDR3aa: ARSLRYRDYEQY
v_gene: TRBV5-3

CDR3aa: ASSFDAGYEQY
v_gene: TRBV7-7

CDR3aa: ATSTGSTDTQY
v_gene: TRBV15

CDR3aa: ASSIGGGFTGELF
v_gene: TRBV19

CDR3aa: AWTRGQPSQETQY
v_gene: TRBV30

CDR3aa: ASTSQAPGELF
v_gene: TRBV19

CDR3aa: ASSSDRNTEAF
v_gene: TRBV7-8

CDR3aa: ASSPPGNYGYT
v_gene: TRBV18

CDR3aa: ASSADRSNTEAF
v_gene: TRBV7-6

CDR3aa: ASSLKTGGLDVDTQY
v_gene: TRBV27

CDR3aa: ASSEQAHNRGYT
v_gene: TRBV25-1

CDR3aa: ASSVVAGGHETQY
v_gene: TRBV9

CDR3aa: ASSPTGGLWEKLF
v_gene: TRBV27

CDR3aa: ASSRGQGQPQH
v_gene: TRBV5-4

CDR3aa: SVTGRTVTEAF
v_gene: TRBV29-1

CDR3aa: ASSQDGGGNQPQH
v_gene: TRBV4-3

CDR3aa: ASSLGDRPYNEQF
v_gene: TRBV7-7

CDR3aa: ASSSPGHPNEKLF
v_gene: TRBV7-8

CDR3aa: AWRAGTGATDTQY
v_gene: TRBV30

CDR3aa: AIRIFRGLNYGYT
v_gene: TRBV10-3

CDR3aa: ASSAGQGKNIQY
v_gene: TRBV27

CDR3aa: ASSVDPTGDKLF
v_gene: TRBV9

CDR3aa: ALSAAGGTDTQY
v_gene: TRBV10-3

CDR3aa: ASSKPGTGGFTYEQY
v_gene: TRBV5-5

CDR3aa: ASSSPGGGFQETQY
v_gene: TRBV7-8

CDR3aa: ASMEAASTDTQY
v_gene: TRBV27

CDR3aa: ASTPLAGGPGEQF
v_gene: TRBV2

CDR3aa: ASGTSGGADTQY
v_gene: TRBV5-4

CDR3aa: ASSPPAGRETQY
v_gene: TRBV7-2